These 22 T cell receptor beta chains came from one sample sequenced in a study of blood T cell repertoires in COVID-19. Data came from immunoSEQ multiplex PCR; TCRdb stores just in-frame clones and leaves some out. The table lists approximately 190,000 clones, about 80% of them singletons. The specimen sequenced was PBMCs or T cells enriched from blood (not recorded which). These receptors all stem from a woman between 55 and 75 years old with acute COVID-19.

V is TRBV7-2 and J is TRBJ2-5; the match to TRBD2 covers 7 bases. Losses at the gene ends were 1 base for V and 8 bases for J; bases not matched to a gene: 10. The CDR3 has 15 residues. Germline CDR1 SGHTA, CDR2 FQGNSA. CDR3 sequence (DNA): TGTGCCAGCAGCTTAGATGGGAGGGAGACGGGAACCCAGTACTTC. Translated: CASSLDGRETGTQYF.

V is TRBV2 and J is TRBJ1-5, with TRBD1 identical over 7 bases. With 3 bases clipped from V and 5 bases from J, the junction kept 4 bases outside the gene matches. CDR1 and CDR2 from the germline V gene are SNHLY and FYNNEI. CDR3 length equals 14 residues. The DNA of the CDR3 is TGTGCCAGCAGTGAGACAGGGTCTTATCAGCCCCAGCATTTT. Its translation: CASSETGSYQPQHF.

CDR3 protein: CASSQAGVSETQYF. CDR3 DNA sequence: TGTGCCAGCAGCCAAGCCGGAGTTTCAGAGACCCAGTACTTC. The chain combines TRBV3-1 (or the pseudogene TRBV3-2) with TRBJ2-5; D unclear. The germline V gene has CDR1 LGHDT and CDR2 YNNKEL (reference sequence). This CDR3 spans 14 amino acids. V dropped 1 base and J dropped 4 bases, with 10 bases sitting between them.

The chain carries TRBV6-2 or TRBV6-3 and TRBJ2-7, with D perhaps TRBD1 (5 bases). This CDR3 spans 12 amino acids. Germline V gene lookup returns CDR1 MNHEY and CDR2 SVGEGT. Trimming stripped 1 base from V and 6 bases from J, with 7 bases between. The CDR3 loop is CASSYLGREQYV. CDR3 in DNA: TGTGCCAGCAGTTACTTGGGGCGCGAGCAGTACGTC.

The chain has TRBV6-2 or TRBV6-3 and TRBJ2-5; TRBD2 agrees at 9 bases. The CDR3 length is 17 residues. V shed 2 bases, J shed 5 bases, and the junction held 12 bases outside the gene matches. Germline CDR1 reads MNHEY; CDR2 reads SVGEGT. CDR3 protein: CASSYGASGAKPETQYF. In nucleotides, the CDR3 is TGTGCCAGCAGTTACGGGGCTAGCGGGGCAAAACCGGAGACCCAGTACTTC.

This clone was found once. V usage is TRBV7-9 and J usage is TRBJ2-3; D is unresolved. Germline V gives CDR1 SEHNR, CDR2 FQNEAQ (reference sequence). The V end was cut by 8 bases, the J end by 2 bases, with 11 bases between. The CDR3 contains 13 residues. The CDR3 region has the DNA TGTGCCAGCCCAGGTCCGCTCACAGATACGCAGTATTTT. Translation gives CASPGPLTDTQYF.

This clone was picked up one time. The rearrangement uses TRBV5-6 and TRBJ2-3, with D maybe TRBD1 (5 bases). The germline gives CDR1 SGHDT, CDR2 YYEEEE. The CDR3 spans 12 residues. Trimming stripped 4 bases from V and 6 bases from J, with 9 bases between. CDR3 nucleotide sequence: TGTGCCAGCAGCCCACAGGACGATACGCAGTATTTT. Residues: CASSPQDDTQYF.

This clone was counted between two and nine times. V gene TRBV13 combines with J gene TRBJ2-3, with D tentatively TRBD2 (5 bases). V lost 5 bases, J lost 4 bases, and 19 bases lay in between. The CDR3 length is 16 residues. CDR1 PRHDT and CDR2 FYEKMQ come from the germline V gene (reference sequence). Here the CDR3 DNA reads TGTGCCAGCAGCCCCACAGCCCAACTGAGGGCAGATACGCAGTATTTT. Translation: CASSPTAQLRADTQYF. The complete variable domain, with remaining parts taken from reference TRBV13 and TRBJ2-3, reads AAGVIQSPRHLIKEKRETATLKCYPIPRHDTVYWYQQGPGQDPQFLISFYEKMQSDKGSIPDRFSAQQFSDYHSELNMSSLELGDSALYFCASSPTAQLRADTQYFGPGTRLTVL.

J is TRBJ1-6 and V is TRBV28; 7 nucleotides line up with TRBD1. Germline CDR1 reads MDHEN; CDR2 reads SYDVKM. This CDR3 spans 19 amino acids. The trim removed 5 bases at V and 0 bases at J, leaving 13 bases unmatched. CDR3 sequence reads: CASSRIAKTGSSYNSPLHF. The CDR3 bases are TGTGCCAGCAGTCGCATCGCTAAGACAGGGAGCTCCTATAATTCACCCCTCCACTTT.

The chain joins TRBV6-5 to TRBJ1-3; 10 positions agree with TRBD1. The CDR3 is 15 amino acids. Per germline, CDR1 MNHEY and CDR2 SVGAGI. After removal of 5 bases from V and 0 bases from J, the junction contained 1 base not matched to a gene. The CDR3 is CASSRQGASGNTIYF. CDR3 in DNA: TGTGCCAGCAGTCGACAGGGGGCCTCTGGAAACACCATATATTTT.

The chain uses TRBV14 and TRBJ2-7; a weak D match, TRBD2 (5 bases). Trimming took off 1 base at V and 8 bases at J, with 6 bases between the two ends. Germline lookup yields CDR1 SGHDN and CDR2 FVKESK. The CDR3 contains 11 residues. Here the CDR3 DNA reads TGTGCCAGCAGCCAAGGGACTCAGCAGTACGTC. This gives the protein CASSQGTQQYV.

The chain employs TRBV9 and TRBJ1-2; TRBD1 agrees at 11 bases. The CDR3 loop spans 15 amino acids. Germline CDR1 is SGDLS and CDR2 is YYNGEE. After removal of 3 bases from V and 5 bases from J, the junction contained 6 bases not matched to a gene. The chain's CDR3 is CASSARDRGNYGYTF. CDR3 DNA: TGTGCCAGCAGCGCCCGGGACAGGGGGAATTATGGCTACACCTTC.

This CDR3 is CSARTGLYGYTF. CDR3 nucleotides: TGCAGCGCACGGACAGGGCTCTATGGCTACACCTTC. J is TRBJ1-2 and V is TRBV29-1; 8 nucleotides match TRBD1. J was trimmed by 4 bases and V by 7 bases; bases with no gene match: 5. Germline V CDR1 and CDR2: SQVTM, ANQGSEA. The CDR3 totals 12 residues.

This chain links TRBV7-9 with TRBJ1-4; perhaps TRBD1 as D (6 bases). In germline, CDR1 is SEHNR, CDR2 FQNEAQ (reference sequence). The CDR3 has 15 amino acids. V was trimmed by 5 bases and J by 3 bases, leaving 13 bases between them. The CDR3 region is CASSITGFANEKLFF. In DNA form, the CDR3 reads TGTGCCAGCAGCATAACAGGGTTTGCTAATGAAAAACTGTTTTTT. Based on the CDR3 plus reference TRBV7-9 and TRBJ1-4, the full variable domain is DTGVSQNPRHKITKRGQNVTFRCDPISEHNRLYWYRQTLGQGPEFLTYFQNEAQLEKSRLLSDRFSAERPKGSFSTLEIQRTEQGDSAMYLCASSITGFANEKLFFGSGTQLSVL.

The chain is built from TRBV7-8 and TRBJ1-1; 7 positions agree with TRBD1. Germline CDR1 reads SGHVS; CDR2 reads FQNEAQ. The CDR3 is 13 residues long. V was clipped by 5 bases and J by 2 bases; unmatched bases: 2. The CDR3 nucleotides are TGTGCCAGCAGCCGACAGGGAAACACTGAAGCTTTCTTT. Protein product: CASSRQGNTEAFF.

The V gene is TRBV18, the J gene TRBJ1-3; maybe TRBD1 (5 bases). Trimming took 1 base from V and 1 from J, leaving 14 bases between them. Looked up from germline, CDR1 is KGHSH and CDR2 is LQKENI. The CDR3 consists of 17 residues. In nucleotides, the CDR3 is TGTGCCAGCTCACCACTGACAGATTTTACATCTGGAAACACCATATATTTT. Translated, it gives CASSPLTDFTSGNTIYF.

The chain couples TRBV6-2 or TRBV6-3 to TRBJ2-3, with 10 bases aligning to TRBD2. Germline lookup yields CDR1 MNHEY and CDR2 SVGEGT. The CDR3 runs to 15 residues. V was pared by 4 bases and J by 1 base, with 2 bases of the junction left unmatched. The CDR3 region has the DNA TGTGCCAGCAGTTTCGGGACTAGCGGCACAGATACGCAGTATTTT. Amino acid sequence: CASSFGTSGTDTQYF.

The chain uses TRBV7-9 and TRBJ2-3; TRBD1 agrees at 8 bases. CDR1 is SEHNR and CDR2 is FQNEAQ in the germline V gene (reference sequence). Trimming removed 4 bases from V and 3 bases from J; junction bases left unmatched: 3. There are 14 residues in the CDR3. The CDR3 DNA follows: TGTGCCAGCAGCTCATGGACAGGGACAGATACGCAGTATTTT. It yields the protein CASSSWTGTDTQYF.

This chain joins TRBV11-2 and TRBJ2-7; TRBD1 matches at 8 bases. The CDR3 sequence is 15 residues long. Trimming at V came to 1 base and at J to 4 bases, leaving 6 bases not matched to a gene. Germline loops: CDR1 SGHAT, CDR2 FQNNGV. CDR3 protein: CASSLAGTGPYEQYV. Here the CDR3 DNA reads TGTGCCAGCAGCTTAGCTGGGACAGGCCCTTACGAGCAGTACGTC.

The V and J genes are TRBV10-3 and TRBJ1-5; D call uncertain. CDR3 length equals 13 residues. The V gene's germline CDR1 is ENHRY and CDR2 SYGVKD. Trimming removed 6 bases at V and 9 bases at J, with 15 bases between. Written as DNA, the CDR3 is TGTGCCATCAGGACCCGGGTTGAAGGGCCCCAGCATTTT. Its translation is CAIRTRVEGPQHF.

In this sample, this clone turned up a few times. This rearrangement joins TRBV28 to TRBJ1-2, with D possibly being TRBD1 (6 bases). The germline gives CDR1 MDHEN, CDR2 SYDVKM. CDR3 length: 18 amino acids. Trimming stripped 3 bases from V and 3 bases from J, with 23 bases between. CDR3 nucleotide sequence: TGTGCCAGCAGTTTCACGTTTCAGGACCGGGCAGGGGACTATGGCTACACCTTC. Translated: CASSFTFQDRAGDYGYTF.

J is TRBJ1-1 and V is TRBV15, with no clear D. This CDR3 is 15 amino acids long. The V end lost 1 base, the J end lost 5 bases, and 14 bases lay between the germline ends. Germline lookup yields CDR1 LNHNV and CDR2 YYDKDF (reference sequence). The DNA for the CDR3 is TGTGCCACCAGCAGAGCCGGGCAGAGGGTGACTGAAGCTTTCTTT. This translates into CATSRAGQRVTEAFF.